This T cell receptor (beta chain) was observed in a study of blood T cells in healthy people across ages. Regarding the study as a whole: Diversity estimates drawn from one million T cells were deemed underestimates. The long-lived group displayed more naive CD4+ cells, plus higher diversity, than the aged donors did.

Each donor gave around 9.3 milliliters of peripheral blood. The authors ran a second PCR of roughly 6 to 12 cycles using a sample-barcoded 5' primer and a J-beta primer mix. Any given sample supplied a minimum of 2.5 million CDR3-containing paired-end reads. TCRdb used MiXCR to reprocess the 5' RACE reads, holding one entry per CDR3 protein. The top ten clones hold approximately 14% of a sample with 630,000 or so distinct CDR3 sequences, around 31% of them seen once. This clonotype was recorded at least ten times. Its matching antigen is unknown. The CDR3 is 19 residues long. The ends were cut back, 0 bases at V and 4 bases at J, with 25 bases in the middle. Germline V gives CDR1 LGHDT, CDR2 YNNKEL (reference sequence).

V usage is TRBV3-1 and J usage is TRBJ2-7; D ambiguous. The receptor comes from a woman aged 80 or older in good health. Sequences were obtained from blood. The CDR3 loop is CASSQDGFLPHTDLYEQYF. Here the CDR3 DNA reads TGTGCCAGCAGCCAAGACGGGTTTCTCCCCCATACAGACTTGTACGAGCAGTACTTC.